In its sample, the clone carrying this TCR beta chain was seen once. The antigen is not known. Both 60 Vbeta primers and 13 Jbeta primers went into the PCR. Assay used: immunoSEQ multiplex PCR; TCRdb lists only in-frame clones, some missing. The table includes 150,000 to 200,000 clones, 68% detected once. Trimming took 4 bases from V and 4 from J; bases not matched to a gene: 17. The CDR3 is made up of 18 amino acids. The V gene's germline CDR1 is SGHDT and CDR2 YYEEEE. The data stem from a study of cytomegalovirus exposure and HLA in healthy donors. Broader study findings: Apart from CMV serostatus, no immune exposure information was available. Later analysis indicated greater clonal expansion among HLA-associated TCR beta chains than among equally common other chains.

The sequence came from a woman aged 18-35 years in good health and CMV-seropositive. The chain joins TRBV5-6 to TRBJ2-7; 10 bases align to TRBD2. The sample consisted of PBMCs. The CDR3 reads CASSDTGVSSGSRYEQYF. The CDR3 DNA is TGTGCCAGCAGCGATACTGGGGTGTCTAGCGGGAGCAGATACGAGCAGTACTTC.